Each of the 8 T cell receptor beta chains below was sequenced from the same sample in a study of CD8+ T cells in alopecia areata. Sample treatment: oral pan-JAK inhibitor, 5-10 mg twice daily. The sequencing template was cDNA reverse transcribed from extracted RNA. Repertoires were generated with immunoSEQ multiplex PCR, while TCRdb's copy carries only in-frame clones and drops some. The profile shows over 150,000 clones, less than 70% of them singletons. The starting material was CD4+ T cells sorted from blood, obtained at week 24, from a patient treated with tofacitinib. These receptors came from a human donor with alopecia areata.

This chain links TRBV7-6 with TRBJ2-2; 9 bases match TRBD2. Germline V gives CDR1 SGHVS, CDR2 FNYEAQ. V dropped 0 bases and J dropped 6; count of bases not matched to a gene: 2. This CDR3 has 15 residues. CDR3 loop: CASSLAASGAGELFF. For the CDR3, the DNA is TGTGCCAGCAGCTTAGCGGCTAGCGGGGCCGGGGAGCTGTTTTTT.

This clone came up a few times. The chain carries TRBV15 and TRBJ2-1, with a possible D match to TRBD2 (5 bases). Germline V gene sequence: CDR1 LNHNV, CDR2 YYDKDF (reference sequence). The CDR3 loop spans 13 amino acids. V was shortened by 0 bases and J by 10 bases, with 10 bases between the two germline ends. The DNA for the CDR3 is TGTGCCACCAGCAGAGATACTAGAAGAGAGCAGTTCTTC. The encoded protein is CATSRDTRREQFF.

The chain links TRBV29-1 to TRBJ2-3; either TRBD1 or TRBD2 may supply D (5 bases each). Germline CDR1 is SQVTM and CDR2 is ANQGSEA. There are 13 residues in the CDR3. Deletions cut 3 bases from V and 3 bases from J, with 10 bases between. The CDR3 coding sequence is TGCAGCGTTGAGCGACAGCGGACAGATACGCAGTATTTT. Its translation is CSVERQRTDTQYF.

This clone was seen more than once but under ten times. The CDR3, as DNA: TGTGCCTGGAGACCGTTGAACGGGTATTACGAGCAGTACTTC. Amino acids: CAWRPLNGYYEQYF. J is TRBJ2-7 and V is TRBV30; no clear D. The germline V gene encodes CDR1 GTSNPN and CDR2 SVGIG (reference sequence). CDR3 size: 14 residues. V dropped 3 bases and J dropped 4 bases, with 16 bases sitting between them.

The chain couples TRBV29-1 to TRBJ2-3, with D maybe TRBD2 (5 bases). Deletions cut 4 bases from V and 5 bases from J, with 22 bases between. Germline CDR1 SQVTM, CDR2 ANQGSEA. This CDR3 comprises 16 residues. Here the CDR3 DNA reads TGCAGCGTTGGGCCTCTTGGGCGGACGGGGATAGATACGCAGTATTTT. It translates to CSVGPLGRTGIDTQYF.

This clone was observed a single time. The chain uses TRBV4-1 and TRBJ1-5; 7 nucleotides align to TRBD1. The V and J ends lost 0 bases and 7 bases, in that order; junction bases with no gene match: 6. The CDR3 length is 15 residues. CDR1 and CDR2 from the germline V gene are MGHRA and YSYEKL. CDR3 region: CASSQEGQGGQPQHF. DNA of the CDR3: TGCGCCAGCAGCCAAGAGGGCCAGGGGGGACAGCCCCAGCATTTT.

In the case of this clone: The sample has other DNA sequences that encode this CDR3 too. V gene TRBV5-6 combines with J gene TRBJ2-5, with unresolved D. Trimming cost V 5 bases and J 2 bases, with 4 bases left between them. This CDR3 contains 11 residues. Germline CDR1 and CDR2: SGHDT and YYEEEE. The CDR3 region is CASSRQETQYF. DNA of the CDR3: TGTGCCAGCAGTCGACAAGAGACCCAGTACTTC.

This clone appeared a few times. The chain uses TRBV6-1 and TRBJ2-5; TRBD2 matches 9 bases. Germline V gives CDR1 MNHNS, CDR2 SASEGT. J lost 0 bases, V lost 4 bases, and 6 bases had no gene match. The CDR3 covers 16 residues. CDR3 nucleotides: TGTGCCAGCAGTGCCACGACTAGCGGAAACCAAGAGACCCAGTACTTC. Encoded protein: CASSATTSGNQETQYF.